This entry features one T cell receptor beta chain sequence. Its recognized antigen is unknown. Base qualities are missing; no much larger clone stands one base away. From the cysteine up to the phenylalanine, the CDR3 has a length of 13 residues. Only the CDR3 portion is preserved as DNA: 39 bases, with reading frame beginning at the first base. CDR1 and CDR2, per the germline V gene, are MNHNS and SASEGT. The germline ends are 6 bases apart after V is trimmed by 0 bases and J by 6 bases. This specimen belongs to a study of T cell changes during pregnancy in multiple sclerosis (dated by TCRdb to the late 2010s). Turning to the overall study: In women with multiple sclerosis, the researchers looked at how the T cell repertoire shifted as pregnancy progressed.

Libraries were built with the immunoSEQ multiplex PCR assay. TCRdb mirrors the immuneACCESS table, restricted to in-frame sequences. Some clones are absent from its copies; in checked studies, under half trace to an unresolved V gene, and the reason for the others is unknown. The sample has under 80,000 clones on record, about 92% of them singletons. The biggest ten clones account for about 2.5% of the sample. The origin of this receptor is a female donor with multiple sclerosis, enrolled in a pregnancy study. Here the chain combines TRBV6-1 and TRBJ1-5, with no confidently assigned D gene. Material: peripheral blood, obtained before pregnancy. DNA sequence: TGTGCCAGCAGTGAAGCGTCGAGTCAGCCCCAGCATTTT. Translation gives CASSEASSQPQHF.